These 6 T cell receptor beta chains originate from one sample sequenced in a study of blood T cell repertoires in COVID-19 (dated by TCRdb to about 2020). The library was built by means of the immunoSEQ multiplex PCR assay. Here the immuneACCESS table is served through TCRdb, limited to in-frame sequences with V and J called. Missing clones are a known gap in these copies; in checked studies unresolved V genes cover under half, and the rest lacks a known reason. For this sample the table gives around 180,000 clones, of which roughly 77% were detected only once. Clones ranked in the top ten supply about 17% of the sample. Sequenced input: PBMCs or T cells enriched from blood (not recorded which). The source of these receptors is a woman aged 45-65 years with acute COVID-19.

CDR3 protein: CASSLSPGEGTEAFF. DNA for the CDR3: TGTGCCAGCAGCTTGTCCCCAGGGGAGGGCACTGAAGCTTTCTTT. The chain couples TRBV5-5 to TRBJ1-1; TRBD1 might be the D (6 bases). V lost 1 base, J lost 4 bases, and 14 bases lay in between. The CDR3 is 15 amino acids. Germline V lookup: CDR1 SGHKS, CDR2 YYEKEE (reference sequence).

The chain joins TRBV7-9 to TRBJ1-1; 7 bases are a match to TRBD1. Germline assignment: CDR1 SEHNR and CDR2 FQNEAQ (reference sequence). V was pared by 1 base and J by 3 bases, with 5 bases of the junction left unmatched. The CDR3 has 15 residues. In DNA form, the CDR3 reads TGTGCCAGCAGCTTAGGACCAACAGGGGACACTGAAGCTTTCTTT. As protein: CASSLGPTGDTEAFF.

This clone occurred once. The chain employs TRBV6-5 and TRBJ1-5; D gene uncertain. The V end lost 11 bases, the J end lost 7 bases, and 9 bases lay between the germline ends. Germline loops: CDR1 MNHEY, CDR2 SVGAGI. The length of the CDR3 is 10 residues. The CDR3 nucleotides are TGTGCCGTCGCCAGGCAGCCCCAGCATTTT. This translates into CAVARQPQHF.

The V gene is TRBV7-2, the J gene TRBJ1-6, with a tentative D call TRBD1 (5 bases). The germline CDR1 and CDR2 sequences are SGHTA and FQGNSA. V lost 6 bases and J 17 bases, leaving 20 bases between the germline ends. This CDR3 region has 13 residues. This CDR3 is CASSPTGESRFHF. In DNA, the CDR3 is TGTGCCAGCAGTCCCACAGGAGAGTCAAGGTTCCACTTT.

The chain is built from TRBV11-2 and TRBJ2-5; tentatively, D is TRBD2 (5 bases). The CDR3 is made up of 13 amino acids. Trimming took 1 base from V and 7 from J, leaving 10 bases between them. Germline V gene lookup returns CDR1 SGHAT and CDR2 FQNNGV. DNA for the CDR3: TGTGCCAGCAGCTTAGTTAGCGAGGGGACCCAGTACTTC. Translating it yields CASSLVSEGTQYF. The variable domain in full, completed from reference TRBV11-2 and TRBJ2-5, reads EAGVAQSPRYKIIEKRQSVAFWCNPISGHATLYWYQQILGQGPKLLIQFQNNGVVDDSQLPKDRFSAERLKGVDSTLKIQPAKLEDSAVYLCASSLVSEGTQYFGPGTRLLVL.

CDR3 in DNA: TGTGCCAGCCATAGGGGCGGCACTGAAGCTTTCTTT. It encodes CASHRGGTEAFF. V is TRBV6-5 and J is TRBJ1-1; TRBD1 is a possible D gene (5 bases). Per the germline V gene, CDR1 is MNHEY and CDR2 is SVGAGI. CDR3 size: 12 residues. Trimming took 8 bases from V and 4 from J, leaving 11 bases between them.